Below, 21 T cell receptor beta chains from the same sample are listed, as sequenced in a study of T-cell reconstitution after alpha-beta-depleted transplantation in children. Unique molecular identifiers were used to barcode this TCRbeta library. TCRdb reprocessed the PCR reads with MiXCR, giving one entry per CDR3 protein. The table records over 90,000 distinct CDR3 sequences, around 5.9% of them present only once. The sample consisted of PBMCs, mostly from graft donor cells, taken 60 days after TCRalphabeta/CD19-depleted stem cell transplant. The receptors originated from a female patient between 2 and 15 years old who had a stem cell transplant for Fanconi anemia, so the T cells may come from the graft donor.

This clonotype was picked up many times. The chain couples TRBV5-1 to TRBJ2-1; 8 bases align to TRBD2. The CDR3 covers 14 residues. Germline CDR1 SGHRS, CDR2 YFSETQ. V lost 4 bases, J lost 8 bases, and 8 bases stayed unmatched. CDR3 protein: CASSRGLASDEQFF. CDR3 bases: TGCGCCAGCAGCAGAGGACTAGCATCTGATGAGCAGTTCTTC.

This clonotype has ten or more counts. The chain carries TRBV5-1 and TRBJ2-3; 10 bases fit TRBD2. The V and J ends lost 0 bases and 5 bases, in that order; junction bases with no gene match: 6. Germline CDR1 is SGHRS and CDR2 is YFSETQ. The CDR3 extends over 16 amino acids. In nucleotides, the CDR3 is TGCGCCAGCAGCTTGGTTAGCGGGGGGCCGGGAGATACGCAGTATTTT. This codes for CASSLVSGGPGDTQYF.

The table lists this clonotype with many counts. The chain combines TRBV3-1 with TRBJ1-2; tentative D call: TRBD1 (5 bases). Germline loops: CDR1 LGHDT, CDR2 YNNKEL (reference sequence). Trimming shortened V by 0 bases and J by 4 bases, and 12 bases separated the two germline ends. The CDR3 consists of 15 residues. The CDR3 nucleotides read TGTGCCAGCAGCCAAGATGACAGACCCTCCTATGGCTACACCTTC. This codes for CASSQDDRPSYGYTF.

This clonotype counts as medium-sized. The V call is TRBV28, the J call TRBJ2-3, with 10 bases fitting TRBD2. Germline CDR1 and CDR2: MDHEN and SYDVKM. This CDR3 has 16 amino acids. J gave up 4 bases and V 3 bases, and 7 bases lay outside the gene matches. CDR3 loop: CASSFPSGSISDTQYF. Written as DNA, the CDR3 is TGTGCCAGCAGTTTTCCTAGCGGGAGCATCTCAGATACGCAGTATTTT.

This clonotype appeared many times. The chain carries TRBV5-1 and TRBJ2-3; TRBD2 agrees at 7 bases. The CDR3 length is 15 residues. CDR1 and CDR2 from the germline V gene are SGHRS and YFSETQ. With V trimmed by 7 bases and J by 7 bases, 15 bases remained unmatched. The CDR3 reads CASFGGNVGAYTQYF. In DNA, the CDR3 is TGCGCCAGCTTCGGGGGGAACGTGGGAGCGTATACGCAGTATTTT.

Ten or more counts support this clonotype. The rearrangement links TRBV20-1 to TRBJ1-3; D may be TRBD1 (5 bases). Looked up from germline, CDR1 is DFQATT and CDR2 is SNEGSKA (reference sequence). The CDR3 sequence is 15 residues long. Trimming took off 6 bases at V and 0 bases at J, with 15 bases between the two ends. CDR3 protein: CSAGTVDSSGNTIYF. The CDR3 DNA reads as TGCAGTGCCGGGACGGTCGACAGCTCTGGAAACACCATATATTTT.

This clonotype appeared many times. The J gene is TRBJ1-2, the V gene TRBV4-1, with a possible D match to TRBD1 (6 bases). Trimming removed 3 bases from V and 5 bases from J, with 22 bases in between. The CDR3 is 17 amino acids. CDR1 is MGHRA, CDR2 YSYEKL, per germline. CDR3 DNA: TGCGCCAGCAGCCATGAATCAGGGGTCCTCGATTTTTATGGCTACACCTTC. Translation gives CASSHESGVLDFYGYTF.

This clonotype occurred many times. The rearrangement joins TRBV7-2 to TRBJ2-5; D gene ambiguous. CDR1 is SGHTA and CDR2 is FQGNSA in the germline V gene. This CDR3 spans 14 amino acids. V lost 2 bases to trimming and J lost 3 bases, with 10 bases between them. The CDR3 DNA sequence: TGTGCCAGCAGCTTATTCGTTACTGAAGAGACCCAGTACTTC. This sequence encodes CASSLFVTEETQYF.

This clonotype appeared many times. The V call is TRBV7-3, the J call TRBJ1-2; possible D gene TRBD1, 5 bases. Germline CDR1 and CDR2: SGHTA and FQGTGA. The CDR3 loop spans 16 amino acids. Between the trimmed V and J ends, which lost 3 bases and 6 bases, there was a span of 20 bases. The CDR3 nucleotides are TGTGCCAGCAGCTTTTTGCCCTCACAGGATTGGGATGGCTACACCTTC. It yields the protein CASSFLPSQDWDGYTF.

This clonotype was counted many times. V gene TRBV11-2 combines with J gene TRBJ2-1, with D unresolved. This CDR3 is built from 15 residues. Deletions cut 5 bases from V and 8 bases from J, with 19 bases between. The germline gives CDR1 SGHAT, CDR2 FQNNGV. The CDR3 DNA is TGTGCCAGCAGCCCATTGGCCCCTTTAGGCGATGAGCAGTTCTTC. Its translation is CASSPLAPLGDEQFF.

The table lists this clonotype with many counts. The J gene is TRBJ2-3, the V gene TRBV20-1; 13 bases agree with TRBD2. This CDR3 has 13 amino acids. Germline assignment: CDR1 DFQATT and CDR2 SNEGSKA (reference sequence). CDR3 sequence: CRGTSGTTDTQYF. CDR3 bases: TGCAGGGGGACTAGCGGGACGACAGATACGCAGTATTTT.

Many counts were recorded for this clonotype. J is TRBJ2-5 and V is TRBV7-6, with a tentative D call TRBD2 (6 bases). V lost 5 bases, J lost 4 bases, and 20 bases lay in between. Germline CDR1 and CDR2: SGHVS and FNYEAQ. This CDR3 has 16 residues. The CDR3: CASSDHGTRNRETQYF. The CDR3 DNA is TGTGCCAGCAGCGATCACGGGACTCGGAACCGAGAGACCCAGTACTTC.

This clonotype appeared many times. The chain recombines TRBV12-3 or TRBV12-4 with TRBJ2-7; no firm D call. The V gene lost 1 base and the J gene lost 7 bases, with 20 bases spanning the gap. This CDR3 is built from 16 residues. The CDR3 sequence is CASSLEVGGVGWEQYF. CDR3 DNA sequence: TGTGCCAGCAGTTTAGAGGTGGGTGGGGTAGGCTGGGAGCAGTACTTC.

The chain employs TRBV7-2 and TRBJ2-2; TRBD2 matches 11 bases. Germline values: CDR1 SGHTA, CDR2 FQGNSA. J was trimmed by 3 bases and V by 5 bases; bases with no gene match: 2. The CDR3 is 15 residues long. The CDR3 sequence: CASSELAGDTGELFF. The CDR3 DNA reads TGTGCCAGCAGCGAACTAGCGGGGGACACCGGGGAGCTGTTTTTT.

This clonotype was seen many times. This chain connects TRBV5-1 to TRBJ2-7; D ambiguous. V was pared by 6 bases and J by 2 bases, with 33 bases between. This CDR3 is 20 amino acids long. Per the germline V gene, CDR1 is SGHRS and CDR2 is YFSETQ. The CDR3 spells CASNFDRNYLTRVFPYEQYF. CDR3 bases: TGCGCCAGCAACTTTGATCGCAACTACCTGACAAGGGTCTTCCCCTACGAGCAGTACTTC.

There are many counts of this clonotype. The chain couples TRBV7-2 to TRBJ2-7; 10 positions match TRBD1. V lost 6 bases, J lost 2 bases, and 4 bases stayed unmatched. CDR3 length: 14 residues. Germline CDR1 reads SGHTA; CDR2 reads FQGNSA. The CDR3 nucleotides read TGTGCCAGCAGGCGGACAGGGGGGACCTACGAGCAGTACTTC. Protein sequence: CASRRTGGTYEQYF. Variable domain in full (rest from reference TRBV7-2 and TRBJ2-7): GAGVSQSPSNKVTEKGKDVELRCDPISGHTALYWYRQSLGQGLEFLIYFQGNSAPDKSGLPSDRFSAERTGGSVSTLTIQRTQQEDSAVYLCASRRTGGTYEQYFGPGTRLTVT.

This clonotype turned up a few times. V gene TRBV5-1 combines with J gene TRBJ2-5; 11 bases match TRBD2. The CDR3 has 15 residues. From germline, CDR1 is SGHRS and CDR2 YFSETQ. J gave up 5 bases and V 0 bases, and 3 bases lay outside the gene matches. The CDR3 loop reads CASSLGLAGRETQYF. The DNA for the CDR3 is TGCGCCAGCAGCTTGGGACTAGCGGGAAGGGAGACCCAGTACTTC. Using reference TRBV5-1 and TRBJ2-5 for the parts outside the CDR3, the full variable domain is KAGVTQTPRYLIKTRGQQVTLSCSPISGHRSVSWYQQTPGQGLQFLFEYFSETQRNKGNFPGRFSGRQFSNSRSEMNVSTLELGDSALYLCASSLGLAGRETQYFGPGTRLLVL.

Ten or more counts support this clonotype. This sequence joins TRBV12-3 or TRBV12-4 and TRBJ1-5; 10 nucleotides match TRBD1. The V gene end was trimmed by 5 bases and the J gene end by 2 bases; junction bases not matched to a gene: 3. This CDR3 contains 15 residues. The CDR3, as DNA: TGTGCCAGCAGTGTGACAGGGGGCGGCAATCAGCCCCAGCATTTT. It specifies CASSVTGGGNQPQHF.

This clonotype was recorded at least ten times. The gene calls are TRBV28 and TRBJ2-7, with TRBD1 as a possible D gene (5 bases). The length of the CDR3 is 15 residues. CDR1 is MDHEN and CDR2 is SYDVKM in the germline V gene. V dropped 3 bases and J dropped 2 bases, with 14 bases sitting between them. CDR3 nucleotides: TGTGCCAGCAGTTTCCGCAGGGATGCTCCCTACGAGCAGTACTTC. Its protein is CASSFRRDAPYEQYF.

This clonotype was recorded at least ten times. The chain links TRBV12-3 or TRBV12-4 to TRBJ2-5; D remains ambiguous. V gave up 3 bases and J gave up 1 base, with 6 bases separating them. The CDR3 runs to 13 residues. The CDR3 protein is CASSFLLQETQYF. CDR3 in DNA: TGTGCCAGCAGTTTTCTTCTCCAAGAGACCCAGTACTTC.

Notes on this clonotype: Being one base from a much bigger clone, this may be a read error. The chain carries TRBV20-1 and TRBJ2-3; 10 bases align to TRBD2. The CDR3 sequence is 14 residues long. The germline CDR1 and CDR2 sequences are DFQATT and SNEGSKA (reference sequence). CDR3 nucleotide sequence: TGCTGTGCTAGCTCTAGCGGGGGAGTAGATACGCAGTATTTT. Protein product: CCASSSGGVDTQYF.